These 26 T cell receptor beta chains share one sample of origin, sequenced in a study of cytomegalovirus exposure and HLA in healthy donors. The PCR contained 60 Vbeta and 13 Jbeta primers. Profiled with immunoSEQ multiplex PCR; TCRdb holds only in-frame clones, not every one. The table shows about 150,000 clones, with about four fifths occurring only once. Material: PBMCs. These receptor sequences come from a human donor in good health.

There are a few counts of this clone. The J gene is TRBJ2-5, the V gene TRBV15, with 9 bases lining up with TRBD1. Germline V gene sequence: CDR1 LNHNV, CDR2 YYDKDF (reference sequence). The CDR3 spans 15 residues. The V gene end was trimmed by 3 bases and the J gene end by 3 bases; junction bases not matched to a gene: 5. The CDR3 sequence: CATSSFRTGEETQYF. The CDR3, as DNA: TGTGCCACCAGCAGTTTTCGGACAGGGGAAGAGACCCAGTACTTC.

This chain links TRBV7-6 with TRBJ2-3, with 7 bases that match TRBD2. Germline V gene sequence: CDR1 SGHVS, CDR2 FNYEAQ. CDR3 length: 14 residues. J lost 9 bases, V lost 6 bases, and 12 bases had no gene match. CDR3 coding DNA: TGTGCCAGCAGTGGTTGGACTAGTGCGAGGACGCAGTATTTT. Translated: CASSGWTSARTQYF.

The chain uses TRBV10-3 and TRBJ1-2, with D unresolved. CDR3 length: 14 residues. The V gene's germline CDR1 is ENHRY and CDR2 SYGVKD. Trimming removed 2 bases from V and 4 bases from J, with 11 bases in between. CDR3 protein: CAISENGQVYGYTF. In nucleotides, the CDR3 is TGTGCCATCAGTGAGAATGGTCAGGTCTATGGCTACACCTTC.

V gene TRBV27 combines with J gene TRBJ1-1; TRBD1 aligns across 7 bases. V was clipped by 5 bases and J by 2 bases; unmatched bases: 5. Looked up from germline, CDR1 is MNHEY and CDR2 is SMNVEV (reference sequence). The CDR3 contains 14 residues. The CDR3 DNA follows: TGTGCCAGCAGTCCAGGGGGATTCAACACTGAAGCTTTCTTT. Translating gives CASSPGGFNTEAFF.

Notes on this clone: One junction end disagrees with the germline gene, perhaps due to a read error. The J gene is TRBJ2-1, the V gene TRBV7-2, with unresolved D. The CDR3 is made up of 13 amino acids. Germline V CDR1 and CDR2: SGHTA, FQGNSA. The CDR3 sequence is CASSKQTNNEQFF. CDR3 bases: TGTGCCAGCAGCAAACAAACAAACAACGAGCAGTTCTTC.

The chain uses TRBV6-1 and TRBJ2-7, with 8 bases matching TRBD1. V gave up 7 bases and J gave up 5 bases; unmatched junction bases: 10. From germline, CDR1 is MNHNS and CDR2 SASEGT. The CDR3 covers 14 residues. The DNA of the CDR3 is TGTGCCAGCAAAAGATCGACAGGGGTCGACGAGCAGTACTTC. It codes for CASKRSTGVDEQYF.

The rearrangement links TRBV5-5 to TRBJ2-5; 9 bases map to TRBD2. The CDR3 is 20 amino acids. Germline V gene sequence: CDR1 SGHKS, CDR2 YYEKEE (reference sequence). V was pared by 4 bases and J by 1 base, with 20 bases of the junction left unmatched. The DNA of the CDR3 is TGTGCCAGCAGCCTCCCCGTGAGACTAGCGGATTGGAATACCCAAGAGACCCAGTACTTC. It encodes CASSLPVRLADWNTQETQYF.

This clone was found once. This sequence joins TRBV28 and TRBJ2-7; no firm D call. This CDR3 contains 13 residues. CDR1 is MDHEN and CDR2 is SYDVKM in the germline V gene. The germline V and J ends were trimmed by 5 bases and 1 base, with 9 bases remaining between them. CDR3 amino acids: CASSLVASYEQYF. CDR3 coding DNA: TGTGCCAGCAGTCTAGTTGCTTCCTACGAGCAGTACTTC.

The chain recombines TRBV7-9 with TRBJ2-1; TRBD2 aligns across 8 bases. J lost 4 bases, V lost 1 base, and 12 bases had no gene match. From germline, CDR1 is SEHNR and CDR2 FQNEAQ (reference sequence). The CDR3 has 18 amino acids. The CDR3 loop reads CASSLVSGERTAYNEQFF. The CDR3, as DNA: TGTGCCAGCAGCTTAGTTAGCGGGGAGCGGACGGCGTACAATGAGCAGTTCTTC.

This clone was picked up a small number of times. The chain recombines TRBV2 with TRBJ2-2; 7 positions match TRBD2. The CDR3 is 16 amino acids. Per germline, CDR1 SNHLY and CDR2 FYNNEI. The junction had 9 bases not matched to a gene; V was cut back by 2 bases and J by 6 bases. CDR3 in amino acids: CASSELPGRKAGELFF. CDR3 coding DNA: TGTGCCAGCAGTGAACTCCCCGGGAGGAAGGCCGGGGAGCTGTTTTTT.

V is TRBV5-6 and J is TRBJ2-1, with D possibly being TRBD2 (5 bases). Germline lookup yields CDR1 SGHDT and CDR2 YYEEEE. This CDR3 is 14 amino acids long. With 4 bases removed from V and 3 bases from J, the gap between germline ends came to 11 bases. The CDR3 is CASSPRTLYNEQFF. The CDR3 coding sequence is TGTGCCAGCAGCCCCCGGACTCTCTACAATGAGCAGTTCTTC.

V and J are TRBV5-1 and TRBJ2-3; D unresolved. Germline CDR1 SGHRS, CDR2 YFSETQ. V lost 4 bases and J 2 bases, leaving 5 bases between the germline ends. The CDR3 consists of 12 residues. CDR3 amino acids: CASSPNTDTQYF. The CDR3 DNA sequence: TGCGCCAGCAGCCCCAACACAGATACGCAGTATTTT.

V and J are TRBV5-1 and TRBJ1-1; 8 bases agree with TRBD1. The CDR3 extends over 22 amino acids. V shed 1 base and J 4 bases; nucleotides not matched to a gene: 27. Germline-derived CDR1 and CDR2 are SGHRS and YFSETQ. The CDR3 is CASSLIPLDSVEGQVSGTEAFF. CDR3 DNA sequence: TGCGCCAGCAGCTTGATTCCTCTTGATTCGGTGGAGGGACAGGTGAGTGGCACTGAAGCTTTCTTT.

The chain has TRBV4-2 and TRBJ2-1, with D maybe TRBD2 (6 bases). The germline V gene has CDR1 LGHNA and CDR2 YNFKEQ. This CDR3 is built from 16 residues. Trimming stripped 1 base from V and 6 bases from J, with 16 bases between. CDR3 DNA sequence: TGTGCCAGCAGCCAAGGAGGGCGGGGTCCCTTCAATGAGCAGTTCTTC. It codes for CASSQGGRGPFNEQFF.

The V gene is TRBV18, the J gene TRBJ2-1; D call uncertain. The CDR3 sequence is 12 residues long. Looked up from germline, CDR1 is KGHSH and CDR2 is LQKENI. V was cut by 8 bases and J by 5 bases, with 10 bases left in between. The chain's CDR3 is CASAPGNNEQFF. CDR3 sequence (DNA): TGTGCCAGCGCCCCAGGAAACAATGAGCAGTTCTTC.

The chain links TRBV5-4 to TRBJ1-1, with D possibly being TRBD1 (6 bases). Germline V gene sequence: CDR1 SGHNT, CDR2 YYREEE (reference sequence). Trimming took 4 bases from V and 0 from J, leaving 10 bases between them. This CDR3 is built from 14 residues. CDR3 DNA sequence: TGTGCCAGCAGCCCGGACAGTTTGAACACTGAAGCTTTCTTT. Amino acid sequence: CASSPDSLNTEAFF.

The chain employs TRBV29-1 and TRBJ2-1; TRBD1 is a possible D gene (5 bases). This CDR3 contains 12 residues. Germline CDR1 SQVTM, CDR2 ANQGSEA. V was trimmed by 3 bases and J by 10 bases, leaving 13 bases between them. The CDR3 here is CSVEALGREQFF. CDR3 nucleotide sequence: TGCAGCGTTGAGGCGTTGGGGCGGGAGCAGTTCTTC.

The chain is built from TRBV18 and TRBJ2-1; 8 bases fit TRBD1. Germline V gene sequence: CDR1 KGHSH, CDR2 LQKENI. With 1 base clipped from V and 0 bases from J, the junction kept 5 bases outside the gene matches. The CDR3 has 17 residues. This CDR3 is CASSPRSGQVSYNEQFF. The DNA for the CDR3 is TGTGCCAGCTCACCACGTTCGGGACAGGTCTCCTACAATGAGCAGTTCTTC. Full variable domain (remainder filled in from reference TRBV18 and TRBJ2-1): NAGVMQNPRHLVRRRGQEARLRCSPMKGHSHVYWYRQLPEEGLKFMVYLQKENIIDESGMPKERFSAEFPKEGPSILRIQQVVRGDSAAYFCASSPRSGQVSYNEQFFGPGTRLTVL.

CDR3 in DNA: TGTGCCAGCAGCCGTACTAGCGGGGGGTTGGTAGATACGCAGTATTTT. Translating gives CASSRTSGGLVDTQYF. The chain combines TRBV5-6 with TRBJ2-3; 12 nucleotides match TRBD2. The germline CDR1 and CDR2 sequences are SGHDT and YYEEEE. CDR3 length: 16 residues. J gave up 5 bases and V 4 bases, and 8 bases lay outside the gene matches.

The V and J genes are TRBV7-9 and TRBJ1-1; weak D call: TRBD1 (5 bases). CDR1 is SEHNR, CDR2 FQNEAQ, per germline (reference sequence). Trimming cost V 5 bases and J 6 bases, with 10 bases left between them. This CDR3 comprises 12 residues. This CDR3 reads CASSPTGAEAFF. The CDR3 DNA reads TGTGCCAGCAGCCCAACAGGCGCTGAAGCTTTCTTT. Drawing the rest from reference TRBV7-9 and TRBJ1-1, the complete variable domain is DTGVSQNPRHKITKRGQNVTFRCDPISEHNRLYWYRQTLGQGPEFLTYFQNEAQLEKSRLLSDRFSAERPKGSFSTLEIQRTEQGDSAMYLCASSPTGAEAFFGQGTRLTVV.

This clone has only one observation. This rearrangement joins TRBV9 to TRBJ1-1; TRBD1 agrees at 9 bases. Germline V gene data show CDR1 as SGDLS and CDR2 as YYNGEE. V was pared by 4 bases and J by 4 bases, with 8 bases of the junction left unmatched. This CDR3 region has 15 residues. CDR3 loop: CASSRDRESRTEAFF. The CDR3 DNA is TGTGCCAGCAGCCGGGACAGGGAGAGTCGCACTGAAGCTTTCTTT.

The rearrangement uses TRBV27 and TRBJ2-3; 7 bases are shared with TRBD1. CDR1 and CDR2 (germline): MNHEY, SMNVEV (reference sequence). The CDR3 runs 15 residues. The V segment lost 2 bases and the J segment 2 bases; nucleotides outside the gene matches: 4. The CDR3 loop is CASSLDRAYTDTQYF. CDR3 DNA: TGTGCCAGCAGTTTAGACAGGGCCTACACAGATACGCAGTATTTT.

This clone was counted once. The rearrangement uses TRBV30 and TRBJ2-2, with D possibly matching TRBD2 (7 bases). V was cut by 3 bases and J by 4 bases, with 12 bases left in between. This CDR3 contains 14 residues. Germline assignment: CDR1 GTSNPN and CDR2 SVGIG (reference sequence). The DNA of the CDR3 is TGTGCCTGGAGGGGCGGGGGCCTCACCGGGGAGCTGTTTTTT. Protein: CAWRGGGLTGELFF. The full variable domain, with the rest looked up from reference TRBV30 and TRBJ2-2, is SQTIHQWPATLVQPVGSPLSLECTVEGTSNPNLYWYRQAAGRGLQLLFYSVGIGQISSEVPQNLSASRPQDRQFILSSKKLLLSDSGFYLCAWRGGGLTGELFFGEGSRLTVL.

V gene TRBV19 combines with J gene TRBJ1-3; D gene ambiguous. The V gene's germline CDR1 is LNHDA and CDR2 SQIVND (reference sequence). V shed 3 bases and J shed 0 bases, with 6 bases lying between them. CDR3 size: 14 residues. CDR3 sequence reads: CASSIGGSGNTIYF. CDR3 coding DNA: TGTGCCAGTAGTATCGGAGGCTCTGGAAACACCATATATTTT.

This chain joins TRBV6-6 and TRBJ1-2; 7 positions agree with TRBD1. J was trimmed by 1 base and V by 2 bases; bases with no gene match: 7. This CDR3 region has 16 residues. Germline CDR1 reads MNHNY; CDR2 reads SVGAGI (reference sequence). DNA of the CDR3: TGTGCCAGCAGTTACAAAGGGACAGCTCTTAACTATGGCTACACCTTC. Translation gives CASSYKGTALNYGYTF.

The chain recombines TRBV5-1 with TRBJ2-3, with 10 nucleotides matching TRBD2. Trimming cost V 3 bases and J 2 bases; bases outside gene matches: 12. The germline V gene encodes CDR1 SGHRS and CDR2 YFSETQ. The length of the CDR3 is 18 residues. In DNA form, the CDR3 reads TGCGCCAGCAGCTCCGGGACTAGCGCGAGGACGCCCACAGATACGCAGTATTTT. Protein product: CASSSGTSARTPTDTQYF. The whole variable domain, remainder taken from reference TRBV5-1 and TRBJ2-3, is KAGVTQTPRYLIKTRGQQVTLSCSPISGHRSVSWYQQTPGQGLQFLFEYFSETQRNKGNFPGRFSGRQFSNSRSEMNVSTLELGDSALYLCASSSGTSARTPTDTQYFGPGTRLTVL.